This TCR beta chain comes out of a study of PD-1 blockade in classical Hodgkin lymphoma. Time point of the sample: newly diagnosed, previously untreated cHL patient sample. Investigators obtained CD8+ T cells from thawed PBMCs by magnetic negative selection. The comparison group had newly diagnosed, previously untreated classical Hodgkin lymphoma. Using immunoSEQ multiplex PCR, the repertoire was profiled, and TCRdb retains in-frame clones only, with some absent. The sample has fewer than 6,000 clones, 80% to 90% seen once; the top ten hold approximately 15%. Study-level points and caveats: Undefined causes, possibly disease activity or prior therapy, underlie the repertoire differences. According to reports, newly diagnosed patients had lower baseline TCR diversity than healthy donors, and relapsed/refractory patients had lower baseline TCR diversity still.

The CDR3 contains 14 residues. Trimming shortened V by 4 bases and J by 0 bases, and 10 bases separated the two germline ends. Per germline, CDR1 SGHNT and CDR2 YYREEE (reference sequence). Details on this clone: The antigen remains unidentified.

V is TRBV5-4 and J is TRBJ2-5, with D maybe TRBD1 (5 bases). The sequencing input was CD8+ T cells from blood. This receptor was taken from a human donor with classical Hodgkin lymphoma. The CDR3 nucleotides read TGTGCCAGCAGCGTGGACACAGACCAAGAGACCCAGTACTTC. This sequence encodes CASSVDTDQETQYF.